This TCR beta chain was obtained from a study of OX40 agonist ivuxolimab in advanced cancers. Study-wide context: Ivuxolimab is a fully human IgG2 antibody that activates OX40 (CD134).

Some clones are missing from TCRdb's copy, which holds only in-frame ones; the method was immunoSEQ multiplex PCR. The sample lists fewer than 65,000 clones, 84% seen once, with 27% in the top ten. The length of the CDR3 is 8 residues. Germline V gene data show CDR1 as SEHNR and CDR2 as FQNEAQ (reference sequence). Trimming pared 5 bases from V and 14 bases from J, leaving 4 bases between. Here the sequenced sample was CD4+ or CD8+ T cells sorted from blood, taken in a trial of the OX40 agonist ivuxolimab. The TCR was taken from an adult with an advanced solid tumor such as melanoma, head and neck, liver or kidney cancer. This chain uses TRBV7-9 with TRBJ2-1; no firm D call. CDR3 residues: CASSPEFF. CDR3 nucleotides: TGTGCCAGCAGCCCGGAGTTCTTC. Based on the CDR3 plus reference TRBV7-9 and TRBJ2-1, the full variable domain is DTGVSQNPRHKITKRGQNVTFRCDPISEHNRLYWYRQTLGQGPEFLTYFQNEAQLEKSRLLSDRFSAERPKGSFSTLEIQRTEQGDSAMYLCASSPEFFGPGTRLTVL.